Listed below are T cell receptor beta chains from one sample, sequenced in a study of post-analysis software for immune sequencing data. TCRdb reprocessed the PCR reads with MiXCR, giving one entry per CDR3 protein. The table includes approximately 690,000 distinct CDR3 sequences, approximately 59% detected once. The sample taken for sequencing was blood. The receptors stem from a girl aged 2 to 9 with multiple sclerosis. CDR3s include the opening cysteine and the closing phenylalanine or tryptophan. D genes are given only for firm matches. The listing skips clone size in some rows; elsewhere it reads once, few, many or a size class.

J gene: TRBJ2-5; D gene: -; V gene: TRBV10-3; clone size: few; CDR3 DNA: TGTGCCATCAGTAAAGGTGATCCCGAAGAGACCCAGTACTTC; CDR3 protein: CAISKGDPEETQYF
J gene: TRBJ2-1; D gene: -; V gene: TRBV27; clone size: -; CDR3 DNA: TGTGCCAGCAGTTTGGACTACGATCGCCCCGAGCAGTTCTTC; CDR3 protein: CASSLDYDRPEQFF
J gene: TRBJ2-5; D gene: -; V gene: TRBV4-3; clone size: few; CDR3 DNA: TGCGCCAGCAGCCAAGAATACGAAGAGACCCAGTACTTC; CDR3 protein: CASSQEYEETQYF
J gene: TRBJ1-2; D gene: -; V gene: TRBV12-3/TRBV12-4; clone size: -; CDR3 DNA: TGTGCCATCAAAGTGGGCGGCTACACCTTC; CDR3 protein: CAIKVGGYTF
J gene: TRBJ1-4; D gene: -; V gene: TRBV7-2; clone size: -; CDR3 DNA: TGTGCCAGCAGCCCTTACAAGTCAACTAATGAAAAACTGTTTTTT; CDR3 protein: CASSPYKSTNEKLFF
J gene: TRBJ2-3; D gene: TRBD2; V gene: TRBV20-1; clone size: -; CDR3 DNA: TGCAGTGCTAGGGGCCCTCTAGCGGAAGACACAGATACGCAGTATTTT; CDR3 protein: CSARGPLAEDTDTQYF
J gene: TRBJ2-1; D gene: -; V gene: TRBV2; clone size: -; CDR3 DNA: TGTGCCAGCAGTGAAGCGCGGAACAATGAGCAGTTCTTC; CDR3 protein: CASSEARNNEQFF
J gene: TRBJ2-1; D gene: TRBD2; V gene: TRBV3-1; clone size: -; CDR3 DNA: TGTGCCAGCAGCCCGAGGACTAGCGGGAGCATAGTGTTCTTC; CDR3 protein: CASSPRTSGSIVFF
J gene: TRBJ1-1; D gene: TRBD1; V gene: TRBV3-1; clone size: -; CDR3 DNA: TGTGCCAGCAGCCAAGGGCAGGGGGCCTTCACTGAAGCTTTCTTT; CDR3 protein: CASSQGQGAFTEAFF
J gene: TRBJ1-4; D gene: -; V gene: TRBV10-3; clone size: -; CDR3 DNA: TGTGCCATCAGTGAGTCAATCGGGCAGAATGAAAAACTGTTTTTT; CDR3 protein: CAISESIGQNEKLFF
J gene: TRBJ2-7; D gene: -; V gene: TRBV25-1; clone size: -; CDR3 DNA: TGTGCCAGCACCCTTTTTTACGAGCAGTACTTC; CDR3 protein: CASTLFYEQYF
J gene: TRBJ1-6; D gene: TRBD1; V gene: TRBV7-2; clone size: -; CDR3 DNA: TGTGCCAGCAGCTCGGGACAGGGCCATTCACCCCTCCACTTT; CDR3 protein: CASSSGQGHSPLHF
J gene: TRBJ2-1; D gene: TRBD2; V gene: TRBV2; clone size: few; CDR3 DNA: TGTGCCAGCAGTGTAGCCCTAGCGGGGGCCTACAATGAGCAGTTCTTC; CDR3 protein: CASSVALAGAYNEQFF
J gene: TRBJ2-5; D gene: -; V gene: TRBV5-1; clone size: -; CDR3 DNA: TGCGCCAGCACTTACAACGGGGAAGAGACCCAGTACTTC; CDR3 protein: CASTYNGEETQYF
J gene: TRBJ2-5; D gene: TRBD2; V gene: TRBV7-3; clone size: -; CDR3 DNA: TGTGCCAGCAGCCCCGAGACTAGCGGGACGGGGACCCAGTACTTC; CDR3 protein: CASSPETSGTGTQYF
J gene: TRBJ1-1; D gene: TRBD1; V gene: TRBV12-3/TRBV12-4; clone size: -; CDR3 DNA: TGTGCCAGCAGGCCGAGGACCCGGGACAGGTCAACTGAAGCTTTCTTT; CDR3 protein: CASRPRTRDRSTEAFF
J gene: TRBJ2-3; D gene: TRBD2; V gene: TRBV19; clone size: once; CDR3 DNA: TGTGCCAGTACCGAACTAGCGGGAGCTCGCACAGATACGCAGTATTTT; CDR3 protein: CASTELAGARTDTQYF